These 25 T cell receptor delta chains were sequenced from one sample in a study of gamma-delta chains in newborns, infants, children. TCRdb ran CATT on the reads. The table shows about 1,600 delta-chain clones, with about 45% occurring only once. The sample comprised blood. The receptors were sampled from a child who had a fever.

This clone has a handful of counts. V and J are TRDV2 and TRDJ3; maybe TRDD2 (5 bases). V lost 0 bases and J lost 5, with 31 bases in between. This CDR3 comprises 23 residues. Germline CDR1 reads GEAIGNYY; CDR2 reads EKD. CDR3 loop: CACDTGGILPPTDKTRDTRQMFF. CDR3 DNA: TGTGCCTGTGACACCGGAGGAATACTTCCCCCGACCGATAAGACCCGGGACACCCGACAGATGTTTTTC.

This clone is large in the sample. Other nucleotide sequences from this sample produce the same CDR3. CDR3 coding DNA: TGTGCCTGTGACACCCTCCTTCCTAAGGGGGATACGAACACCGATAAACTCATCTTT. Translating it yields CACDTLLPKGDTNTDKLIF. The V and J genes are TRDV2 and TRDJ1; the match to TRDD3 covers 10 bases. Germline loops: CDR1 GEAIGNYY, CDR2 EKD. The CDR3 sequence is 19 residues long. V shed 0 bases, J shed 0 bases, and the junction held 12 bases outside the gene matches.

A note on this clone: A far larger clone is off by one base, so a read error is likely. V gene TRDV3 combines with J gene TRDJ1, with 8 bases matching TRDD3. The germline CDR1 and CDR2 sequences are TVYSNPD and GDNSRS (reference sequence). There are 18 residues in the CDR3. The CDR3 reads CAFGDWGASPWYTDKLTF. CDR3 bases: TGTGCCTTTGGGGACTGGGGGGCCAGCCCCTGGTACACCGATAAACTCACCTTT.

Details on this clone: This may stem from a read error, because a much larger clone lies one nucleotide away. The rearrangement joins TRDV2 to TRDJ1; the D gene is possibly TRDD3 (6 bases). The V gene's germline CDR1 is GEAIGNYY and CDR2 EKD. This CDR3 is 19 amino acids long. The CDR3 nucleotides are TGTGCCCGTGACAGTATTGCCTTAACTGACGGGGGACCTGCCCCCAAACTCATCTTT. Translation: CARDSIALTDGGPAPKLIF.

Points on this clone: A much larger clone is a single base away; this may be a read error. The chain joins TRDV1 to TRDJ1; TRDD3 agrees at 11 bases. The V gene end was trimmed by 2 bases and the J gene end by 0 bases; junction bases not matched to a gene: 20. The germline V gene encodes CDR1 TSWWSYY and CDR2 QGS. The CDR3 is 22 amino acids. The chain's CDR3 is CALGEGVRLHWGIIGYTDKLIF. CDR3 DNA: TGTGCTCTTGGGGAAGGAGTGCGTCTGCACTGGGGGATAATCGGGTACACCGATAAACTCATCTTT.

In its sample, this clone ranks as medium-sized. The sample has other DNA sequences that encode this CDR3 too. The chain links TRDV3 to TRDJ1; 10 bases match TRDD3. V shed 5 bases and J 0 bases; nucleotides not matched to a gene: 30. The CDR3 is 22 amino acids. CDR1 and CDR2 from the germline V gene are TVYSNPD and GDNSRS (reference sequence). The CDR3 region is CARGERYFLPLGDQGYTDKLIF. The CDR3 nucleotides read TGTGCCCGAGGGGAAAGGTACTTCCTACCACTGGGGGATCAAGGGTACACCGATAAACTCATCTTT.

By share, this clone counts as medium-sized. The sample has other DNA sequences that encode this CDR3 too. The chain is built from TRDV2 and TRDJ3, with a weak D call TRDD2 (5 bases). V lost 0 bases and J 0 bases, leaving 20 bases between the germline ends. This CDR3 spans 21 amino acids. In germline, CDR1 is GEAIGNYY, CDR2 EKD. The CDR3 region is CACDTVSSGLDSSWDTRQMFF. CDR3 DNA sequence: TGTGCCTGTGACACCGTTTCCTCCGGACTCGACAGCTCCTGGGACACCCGACAGATGTTTTTC.

This clone occurred a few times. It differs at one base from a far larger clone, so likely a read error. Other DNA sequences in this sample translate to the same CDR3. V is TRDV1 and J is TRDJ1; 7 bases fit TRDD3. From germline, CDR1 is TSWWSYY and CDR2 QGS. The length of the CDR3 is 20 residues. Trimming removed 4 bases from V and 0 bases from J; junction bases left unmatched: 20. Here the CDR3 reads CALGGVAFLSGGFDTDKLIF. The CDR3 DNA follows: TGTGCTCTTGGGGGAGTAGCGTTTCTATCTGGGGGCTTCGACACCGATAAACTCATCTTT.

In its sample, this clone ranks as large (0.1 to 1%). V gene TRDV2 combines with J gene TRDJ1; 11 nucleotides match TRDD3. Germline values: CDR1 GEAIGNYY, CDR2 EKD. The length of the CDR3 is 18 residues. J gave up 0 bases and V 0 bases, and 8 bases lay outside the gene matches. In nucleotides, the CDR3 is TGTGCCTGTGACACCTTGATGGGGGATACGCCGTACACCGATAAACTCATCTTT. Translating it yields CACDTLMGDTPYTDKLIF.

With regard to this clone: A much more abundant neighbour one base away suggests this may be a read error. The same CDR3 also results from other DNA sequences found in this sample. The V gene is TRDV1, the J gene TRDJ1; 12 positions agree with TRDD3. The CDR3 length is 21 residues. Germline V gene data show CDR1 as TSWWSYY and CDR2 as QGS. The CDR3 sequence: CALGEAGYLVPLLGDTEKLIF. In DNA form, the CDR3 reads TGTGCTCTTGGAGAAGCGGGTTACCTAGTCCCCTTACTGGGGGATACCGAAAAACTCATCTTT.

On this clone: This may be a read error: a much more frequent sequence differs by one nucleotide. Other DNA sequences in this specimen translate into the identical CDR3. The chain couples TRDV2 to TRDJ3, with TRDD3 as a possible D gene (5 bases). The CDR3 has 19 residues. In germline, CDR1 is GEAIGNYY, CDR2 EKD. The V end lost 0 bases, the J end lost 1 base, and 15 bases lay between the germline ends. The CDR3 bases are TGTGCCTGTGACACCGGGGGGCTCAGGTCATCCTGGGACACCCGACAGATGTTTTTC. As protein: CACDTGGLRSSWDTRQMFF.

This clone is categorized as medium-sized. This chain links TRDV2 with TRDJ3, with 12 bases matching TRDD3. Trimming cost V 2 bases and J 1 base; bases outside gene matches: 8. The CDR3 covers 20 residues. Germline V gives CDR1 GEAIGNYY, CDR2 EKD. The CDR3 here is CACDNLLGDTWSWDTRQMFF. The CDR3 DNA is TGTGCCTGTGACAACTTACTGGGGGATACTTGGTCCTGGGACACCCGACAGATGTTTTTC.

Sample share makes this clone large. The V call is TRDV2, the J call TRDJ1; a possible D gene is TRDD1 (5 bases). This CDR3 spans 20 amino acids. Germline CDR1 is GEAIGNYY and CDR2 is EKD. The V gene lost 0 bases and the J gene lost 1 base, with 26 bases spanning the gap. The DNA of the CDR3 is TGTGCCTGTGACACCCAGTTCGTGGCGGAAAATACTCGGGTCACCGATAAACTCATCTTT. Its translation is CACDTQFVAENTRVTDKLIF.

About this clone: A much larger clone is a single base away; this may be a read error. The V call is TRDV2, the J call TRDJ2, with TRDD3 matching 11 bases. Germline CDR1 GEAIGNYY, CDR2 EKD. This CDR3 region has 19 residues. CDR3 sequence reads: CARDTLGGYALDLTAQLFF. CDR3 nucleotide sequence: TGTGCCCGTGACACACTTGGGGGATACGCTTTAGACTTGACAGCACAACTCTTCTTT.

As concerns this clone: Since a much larger clone is just one base distant, this may be a read error. The sample has other DNA sequences that encode this CDR3 too. The rearrangement links TRDV1 to TRDJ1; 9 bases agree with TRDD3. V lost 1 base to trimming and J lost 0 bases; unmatched junction nucleotides: 27. CDR1 TSWWSYY and CDR2 QGS come from the germline V gene. The CDR3 totals 24 residues. CDR3 sequence reads: CALGERAGTPNRYWGNTHTDKLIF. The CDR3 nucleotides are TGTGCTCTTGGGGAACGGGCGGGCACTCCCAACCGGTACTGGGGGAACACTCACACCGATAAACTCATCTTT.

Concerning this clone: This may come from a read error, since a much larger clone is one base off. V is TRDV2 and J is TRDJ2; TRDD3 aligns across 11 bases. This CDR3 comprises 19 residues. CDR1 is GEAIGNYY, CDR2 EKD, per germline. CDR3 loop: CACDTLGGYALDLTVQLFF. DNA of the CDR3: TGTGCCTGTGACACACTTGGGGGATACGCTTTAGACTTGACAGTACAACTCTTCTTT.

Turning to this clone: A much larger clone lies a single base off, so this may be a read error. This chain links TRDV2 with TRDJ1; D might be TRDD3 (6 bases). CDR3 size: 15 residues. The germline V gene has CDR1 GEAIGNYY and CDR2 EKD. V was pared by 3 bases and J by 3 bases, with 16 bases between. The CDR3 sequence is CACDSLGSRADKLIF. The CDR3 bases are TGTGCCTGTGACTCCCTGGGGTCTCGGGCCGATAAACTCATCTTT.

In the case of this clone: Possible read error: a much larger clone is one base away. Other DNA sequences in this specimen translate into the identical CDR3. V gene TRDV2 combines with J gene TRDJ1, with a possible D match to TRDD3 (5 bases). Germline V lookup: CDR1 GEAIGNYY, CDR2 EKD. The CDR3 length is 14 residues. The CDR3 DNA reads TGTGCCTGTGACACCGTGGGGTACACCGACAAACTCATCTTT. This gives the protein CACDTVGYTDKLIF.

By frequency in the sample, this clone is large. This chain joins TRDV2 and TRDJ1; 9 nucleotides agree with TRDD3. Germline CDR1 GEAIGNYY, CDR2 EKD. J lost 0 bases, V lost 3 bases, and 7 bases had no gene match. This CDR3 comprises 16 residues. As DNA, the CDR3 is TGTGCCTGTGACGTAGTGGGGGATAGGTACACCGATAAACTCATCTTT. It encodes CACDVVGDRYTDKLIF.

Worth noting for this clone: A far more abundant clone sits one base away, making this likely a read error. The same CDR3 can be traced to other DNA sequences in this sample. This chain links TRDV1 with TRDJ2, with 11 bases matching TRDD3. Germline V gives CDR1 TSWWSYY, CDR2 QGS. Trimming took 3 bases from V and 6 from J; bases not matched to a gene: 33. The CDR3 runs to 25 residues. The CDR3 sequence is CALGDSLDWVIPFGGYELGSAQLFF. CDR3 nucleotide sequence: TGTGCTCTTGGGGACTCCCTAGATTGGGTTATCCCCTTTGGGGGATACGAGTTAGGTTCAGCACAACTCTTCTTT.

Remarks on this clone: This may stem from a read error, because a much larger clone lies one nucleotide away. This chain links TRDV1 with TRDJ1, with 9 positions matching TRDD3. The CDR3 totals 24 residues. After removal of 1 base from V and 0 bases from J, the junction contained 27 bases not matched to a gene. Germline CDR1 is TSWWSYY and CDR2 is QGS. The CDR3: CALGERAGTPNRYWGNAHTDKLIF. For the CDR3, the DNA is TGTGCTCTTGGGGAACGGGCGGGCACCCCCAACCGGTACTGGGGGAACGCTCACACCGATAAACTCATCTTT.

V is TRDV2 and J is TRDJ1; 7 positions match TRDD3. Germline CDR1 is GEAIGNYY and CDR2 is EKD. The CDR3 length is 17 residues. V shed 0 bases and J 0 bases; nucleotides not matched to a gene: 9. Here the CDR3 DNA reads TGTGCCTGTGACACCATGGGGATAACCCAGTACACCGATAAACTCATCTTT. Protein product: CACDTMGITQYTDKLIF.

Note on this clone: It may be a read error: a sequence one base away is much more abundant. V and J are TRDV2 and TRDJ3; 13 bases agree with TRDD3. The CDR3 covers 21 residues. Trimming took 5 bases from V and 0 from J; bases not matched to a gene: 12. Per germline, CDR1 GEAIGNYY and CDR2 EKD. DNA of the CDR3: TGTGCCTGTGGCCGTACTGGGGGATACGCTCCAAGCTCCTGGGACACCCGACAGATGTTTTTC. This codes for CACGRTGGYAPSSWDTRQMFF.

To note about this clone: A much larger clone lies one base from this, so it may be a read error. In DNA form, the CDR3 reads TGTGCCTGTGACACCCTTCGTACTGGGGGATACGGCCTGACATCACAACTCTTCTTT. Amino acids: CACDTLRTGGYGLTSQLFF. The rearrangement joins TRDV2 to TRDJ2; 13 bases align to TRDD3. There are 19 residues in the CDR3. Germline CDR1 and CDR2: GEAIGNYY and EKD.

Points on this clone: Other DNA sequences in this sample translate to the same CDR3. The chain carries TRDV2 and TRDJ1; 13 positions agree with TRDD3. This CDR3 has 20 amino acids. Germline loops: CDR1 GEAIGNYY, CDR2 EKD. After removal of 1 base from V and 0 bases from J, the junction contained 13 bases not matched to a gene. The CDR3 reads CACDTLLGDTLKKYTDKLIF. As DNA, the CDR3 is TGTGCCTGTGACACTTTACTGGGGGATACGCTCAAGAAATACACCGATAAACTCATCTTT.